The text below deals with one T cell receptor beta chain. Assay: immunoSEQ multiplex PCR; the TCRdb copy retains only in-frame clones and omits some. The sample consists of about 61,000 clones, about nine tenths of them appearing once. The J segment lost 5 bases and the V segment lost 5 bases, leaving 12 bases of the junction unmatched. The length of the CDR3 is 15 residues. Germline CDR1 is MNHEY and CDR2 is SMNVEV (reference sequence). The record originates from a study of blood T cell repertoires in COVID-19. Whole-study context: The study drew acute and convalescent COVID-19 samples from the United States, Italy and Spain.

The chain couples TRBV27 to TRBJ2-7, with 7 bases fitting TRBD1. Material for sequencing was peripheral blood. The sequence was obtained from a woman aged 50 to 65 with active or convalescent COVID-19. The CDR3 loop reads CASSTGEAIRDEQYF. CDR3 nucleotides: TGTGCCAGCAGTACAGGGGAAGCCATCCGGGACGAGCAGTACTTC.